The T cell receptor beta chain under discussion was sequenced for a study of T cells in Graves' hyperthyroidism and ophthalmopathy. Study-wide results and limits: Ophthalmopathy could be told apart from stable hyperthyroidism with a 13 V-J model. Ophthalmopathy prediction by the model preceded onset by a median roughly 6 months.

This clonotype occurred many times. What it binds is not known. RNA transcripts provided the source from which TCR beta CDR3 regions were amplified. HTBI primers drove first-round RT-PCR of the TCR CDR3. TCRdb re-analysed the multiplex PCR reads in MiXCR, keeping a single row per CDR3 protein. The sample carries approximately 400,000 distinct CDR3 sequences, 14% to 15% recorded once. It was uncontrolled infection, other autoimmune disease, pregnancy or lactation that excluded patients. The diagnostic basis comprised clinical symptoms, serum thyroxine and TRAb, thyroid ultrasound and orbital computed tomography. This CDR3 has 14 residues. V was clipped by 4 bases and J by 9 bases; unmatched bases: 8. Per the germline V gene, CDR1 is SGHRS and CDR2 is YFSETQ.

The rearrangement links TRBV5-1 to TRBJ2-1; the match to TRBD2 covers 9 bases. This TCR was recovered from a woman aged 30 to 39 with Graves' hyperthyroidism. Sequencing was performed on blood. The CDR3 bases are TGCGCCAGCAGCGTATTTAGCGGGAGCTTTGAGCAGTTCTTC. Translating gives CASSVFSGSFEQFF.